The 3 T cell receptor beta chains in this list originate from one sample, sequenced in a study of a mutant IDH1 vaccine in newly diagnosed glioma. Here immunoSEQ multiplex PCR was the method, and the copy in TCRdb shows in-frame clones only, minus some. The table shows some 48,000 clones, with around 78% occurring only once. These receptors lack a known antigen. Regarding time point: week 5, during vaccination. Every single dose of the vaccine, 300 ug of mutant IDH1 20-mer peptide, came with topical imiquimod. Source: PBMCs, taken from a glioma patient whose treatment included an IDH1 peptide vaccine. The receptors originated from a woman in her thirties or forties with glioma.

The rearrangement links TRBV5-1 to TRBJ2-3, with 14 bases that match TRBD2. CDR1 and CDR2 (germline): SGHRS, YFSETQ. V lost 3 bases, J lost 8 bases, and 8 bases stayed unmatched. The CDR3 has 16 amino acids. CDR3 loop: CASSSTSGGAGGTQYF. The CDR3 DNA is TGCGCCAGCAGCTCGACTAGCGGGGGGGCCGGAGGTACGCAGTATTTT.

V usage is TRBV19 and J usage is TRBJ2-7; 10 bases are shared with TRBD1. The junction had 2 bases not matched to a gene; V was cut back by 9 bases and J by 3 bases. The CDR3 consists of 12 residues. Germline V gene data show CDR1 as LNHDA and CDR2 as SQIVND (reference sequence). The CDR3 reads CASRDRGYEQYF. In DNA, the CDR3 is TGTGCCAGCCGGGACAGGGGCTACGAGCAGTACTTC. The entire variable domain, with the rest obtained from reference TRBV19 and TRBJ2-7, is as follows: DGGITQSPKYLFRKEGQNVTLSCEQNLNHDAMYWYRQDPGQGLRLIYYSQIVNDFQKGDIAEGYSVSREKKESFPLTVTSAQKNPTAFYLCASRDRGYEQYFGPGTRLTVT.

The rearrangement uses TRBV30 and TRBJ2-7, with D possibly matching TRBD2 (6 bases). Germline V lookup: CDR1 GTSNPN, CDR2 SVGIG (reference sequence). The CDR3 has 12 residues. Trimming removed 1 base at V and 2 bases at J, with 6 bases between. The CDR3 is CAWSGGTYEQYF. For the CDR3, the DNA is TGTGCCTGGAGTGGCGGGACCTACGAGCAGTACTTC.